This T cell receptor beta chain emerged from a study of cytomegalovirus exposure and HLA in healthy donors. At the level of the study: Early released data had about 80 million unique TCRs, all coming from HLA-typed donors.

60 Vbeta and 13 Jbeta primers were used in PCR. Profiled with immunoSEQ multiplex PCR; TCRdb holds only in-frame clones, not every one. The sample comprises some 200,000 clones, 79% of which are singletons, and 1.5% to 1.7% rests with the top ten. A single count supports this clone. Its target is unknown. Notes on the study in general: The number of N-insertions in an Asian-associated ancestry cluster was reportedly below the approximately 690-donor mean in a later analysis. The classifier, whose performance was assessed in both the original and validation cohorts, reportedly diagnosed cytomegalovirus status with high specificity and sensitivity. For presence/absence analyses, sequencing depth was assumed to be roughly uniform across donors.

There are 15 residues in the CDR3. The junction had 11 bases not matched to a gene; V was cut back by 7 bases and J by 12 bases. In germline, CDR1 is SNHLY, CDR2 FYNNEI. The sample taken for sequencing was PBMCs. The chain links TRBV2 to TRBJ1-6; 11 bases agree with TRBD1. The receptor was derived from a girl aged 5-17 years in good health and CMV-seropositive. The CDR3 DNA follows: TGTGCCAGCACTCTAAGCAGGGACAGGGGGTTACCCCTCCACTTT. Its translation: CASTLSRDRGLPLHF.